Listed here are 23 T cell receptor beta chains from one sample, sequenced in a study of beta chain features in type 1 diabetes. Expressed TCRB transcripts were sequenced after all isolated RNA was converted to cDNA. Using immunoSEQ multiplex PCR, the repertoire was profiled, and TCRdb retains in-frame clones only, with some absent. The sample includes 300,000 to 350,000 clones, around 7.6% of them seen just once. Sequenced material: central memory CD4+ T cells from blood. These receptor sequences come from a woman between 18 and 29 years old in good health.

The rearrangement links TRBV7-2 to TRBJ2-1, with D tentatively TRBD1 or TRBD2 (6 bases each). Trimming removed 4 bases at V and 10 bases at J, with 11 bases between. The germline gives CDR1 SGHTA, CDR2 FQGNSA. The CDR3 consists of 12 residues. CDR3 protein: CASSWGLAEQFF. DNA for the CDR3: TGTGCCAGCAGCTGGGGGCTAGCGGAGCAGTTCTTC.

This clone was recorded many times. The sample contains more than one DNA sequence encoding this CDR3. This chain uses TRBV5-1 with TRBJ2-1; D might be TRBD2 (6 bases). This CDR3 contains 15 residues. Deletions cut 0 bases from V and 0 bases from J, with 7 bases between. In germline, CDR1 is SGHRS, CDR2 YFSETQ. The CDR3, as DNA: TGCGCCAGCAGCTTGGGCGGGGACTCCTACAATGAGCAGTTCTTC. This translates into CASSLGGDSYNEQFF.

The chain recombines TRBV7-9 with TRBJ1-2, with a weak D call TRBD1 (5 bases). With 1 base removed from V and 6 bases from J, the gap between germline ends came to 12 bases. CDR3 length: 14 amino acids. CDR1 is SEHNR and CDR2 is FQNEAQ in the germline V gene (reference sequence). CDR3 DNA sequence: TGTGCCAGCAGCTTAGAAGGGGAGCGGCATGGCTACACCTTC. It yields the protein CASSLEGERHGYTF.

Details on this clone: Compared with germline, one end of the junction differs, possibly owing to a read error. The chain carries TRBV7-2 and TRBJ2-7, with 12 bases identical to TRBD2. Germline V gene sequence: CDR1 SGHTA, CDR2 FQGNSA. There are 15 residues in the CDR3. CDR3 sequence (DNA): TGTGCCAGCAGCCTAGCGGGAGGGCCGGGTTGGGAGCAGTACTTC. This encodes CASSLAGGPGWEQYF.

This clone was detected only a few times. The V gene is TRBV7-2, the J gene TRBJ2-5; 7 nucleotides line up with TRBD1. Germline loops: CDR1 SGHTA, CDR2 FQGNSA. The length of the CDR3 is 14 residues. The junction had 7 bases not matched to a gene; V was cut back by 5 bases and J by 4 bases. DNA for the CDR3: TGTGCCAGCAGCCACGGACAGGTGCGAGAGACCCAGTACTTC. This encodes CASSHGQVRETQYF.

This clone has only a few counts. The V call is TRBV5-1, the J call TRBJ2-1; D possibly corresponds to TRBD2 (7 bases). The CDR3 extends over 16 amino acids. Looked up from germline, CDR1 is SGHRS and CDR2 is YFSETQ. V was cut by 0 bases and J by 4 bases, with 14 bases left in between. CDR3 in DNA: TGCGCCAGCAGCTTGGACCCAGGGGAGGGATACAATGAGCAGTTCTTC. Its translation is CASSLDPGEGYNEQFF.

The chain links TRBV7-2 to TRBJ2-2; 8 positions agree with TRBD2. The germline gives CDR1 SGHTA, CDR2 FQGNSA. Trimming took 9 bases from V and 0 from J; bases not matched to a gene: 9. The CDR3 contains 16 residues. The CDR3 bases are TGTGCCAGGGGGAATATAGCGGGGTCGAACACCGGGGAGCTGTTTTTT. Translated, it gives CARGNIAGSNTGELFF.

This clone occurred a few times. V and J are TRBV6-6 and TRBJ1-1; D is unclear. V was trimmed by 6 bases and J by 3 bases, leaving 14 bases between them. The V gene's germline CDR1 is MNHNY and CDR2 SVGAGI (reference sequence). The CDR3 is made up of 14 amino acids. In nucleotides, the CDR3 is TGTGCCAGCAGCAAAGGAACACGGGACACTGAAGCTTTCTTT. It yields the protein CASSKGTRDTEAFF.

This clone was counted ten times or more. Other DNA sequences from this sample encode an identical CDR3 as well. The chain is built from TRBV10-3 and TRBJ2-5; unclear D gene. This CDR3 region has 11 residues. Trimming cost V 3 bases and J 2 bases, with 1 base left between them. CDR1 is ENHRY and CDR2 is SYGVKD in the germline V gene. The CDR3 DNA reads as TGTGCCATCAGTGAACAAGAGACCCAGTACTTC. This sequence encodes CAISEQETQYF.

This rearrangement joins TRBV29-1 to TRBJ2-7, with TRBD2 matching over 9 bases. The V segment lost 2 bases and the J segment 3 bases; nucleotides outside the gene matches: 11. Looked up from germline, CDR1 is SQVTM and CDR2 is ANQGSEA. The CDR3 is 16 amino acids. For the CDR3, the DNA is TGCAGCGTTGAAATAGGAAGCGGGAGGAGAAACTACGAGCAGTACTTC. Its translation: CSVEIGSGRRNYEQYF.

The V call is TRBV11-2, the J call TRBJ2-7; no definite D call. Germline V gene sequence: CDR1 SGHAT, CDR2 FQNNGV. This CDR3 comprises 14 residues. V was cut by 3 bases and J by 0 bases, with 9 bases left in between. The CDR3 bases are TGTGCCAGCAGCTTCCTCGGATACTCCTACGAGCAGTACTTC. Translating it yields CASSFLGYSYEQYF.

The V and J genes are TRBV19 and TRBJ2-5; 8 bases are shared with TRBD2. From germline, CDR1 is LNHDA and CDR2 SQIVND (reference sequence). Trimming cost V 7 bases and J 4 bases; bases outside gene matches: 11. The CDR3 extends over 15 amino acids. The CDR3, as DNA: TGTGCCAGTAAAGGGAGCGGGAGAGAAGGAGAGACCCAGTACTTC. It specifies CASKGSGREGETQYF.

This clone was seen only a few times. The chain employs TRBV7-2 and TRBJ1-2; D unclear. V was trimmed by 4 bases and J by 1 base, leaving 10 bases between them. Germline CDR1 and CDR2: SGHTA and FQGNSA. The CDR3 is 14 residues long. The DNA for the CDR3 is TGTGCCAGCAGCTCAACACATAGTAACTATGGCTACACCTTC. Its translation: CASSSTHSNYGYTF.

In this sample, this clone turned up many times. At one boundary the junction diverges from the germline segment, which might be a read error. The chain uses TRBV19 and TRBJ2-1, with 13 bases identical to TRBD2. Germline loops: CDR1 LNHDA, CDR2 SQIVND (reference sequence). This CDR3 comprises 21 residues. The DNA of the CDR3 is TGTGCCAGTAGTGGGGCCTGGACCGGGACTAGCGGGAAGTCAGCCTATAATGAGCAGTTCTTC. It yields the protein CASSGAWTGTSGKSAYNEQFF.

This clone was picked up a small number of times. The sample has other DNA sequences that encode this CDR3 too. The genes are TRBV4-2 and TRBJ2-3; the D call may be TRBD1 or TRBD2 (5 bases each). The CDR3 consists of 15 residues. Germline V lookup: CDR1 LGHNA, CDR2 YNFKEQ. Trimming pared 1 base from V and 2 bases from J, leaving 10 bases between. Written as DNA, the CDR3 is TGTGCCAGCAGCCAAGCCTCAGGGACCACAGATACGCAGTATTTT. It codes for CASSQASGTTDTQYF.

The rearrangement links TRBV2 to TRBJ2-5, with D unresolved. Between the trimmed V and J ends, which lost 5 bases and 5 bases, there was a span of 12 bases. CDR3 size: 13 residues. CDR1 and CDR2 (germline): SNHLY, FYNNEI. The CDR3 DNA follows: TGTGCCAGCAGTAATAGGGATGGCGAGACCCAGTACTTC. Protein sequence: CASSNRDGETQYF.

In its sample, this clone was seen a few times. This chain joins TRBV19 and TRBJ2-3, with TRBD2 matching 12 bases. The V and J ends lost 2 bases and 7 bases, in that order; junction bases with no gene match: 13. Looked up from germline, CDR1 is LNHDA and CDR2 is SQIVND (reference sequence). The CDR3 contains 18 residues. CDR3 sequence reads: CASSIIAALAGGPNTQYF. DNA of the CDR3: TGTGCCAGTAGTATAATCGCGGCGCTAGCGGGAGGGCCAAATACGCAGTATTTT.

There are a few counts of this clone. The chain uses TRBV5-1 and TRBJ2-7, with 13 bases matching TRBD2. Trimming at V came to 0 bases and at J to 6 bases, leaving 3 bases not matched to a gene. From germline, CDR1 is SGHRS and CDR2 YFSETQ. This CDR3 has 15 amino acids. DNA for the CDR3: TGCGCCAGCAGCTTGGGGACTAGCGGGAGTAGCGAGCAGTACTTC. It is translated as CASSLGTSGSSEQYF.

The J gene is TRBJ2-5, the V gene TRBV2, with TRBD2 matching over 11 bases. With 3 bases clipped from V and 1 base from J, the junction kept 13 bases outside the gene matches. CDR1 and CDR2 (germline): SNHLY, FYNNEI. This CDR3 region has 19 residues. CDR3 loop: CASSDLGLADTFFQETQYF. For the CDR3, the DNA is TGTGCCAGCAGTGATTTGGGACTAGCGGATACCTTTTTCCAAGAGACCCAGTACTTC. The complete variable domain, with remaining parts taken from reference TRBV2 and TRBJ2-5, reads EPEVTQTPSHQVTQMGQEVILRCVPISNHLYFYWYRQILGQKVEFLVSFYNNEISEKSEIFDDQFSVERPDGSNFTLKIRSTKLEDSAMYFCASSDLGLADTFFQETQYFGPGTRLLVL.

The genes are TRBV6-5 and TRBJ2-1; 8 bases are shared with TRBD2. Trimming at V came to 6 bases and at J to 5 bases, leaving 6 bases not matched to a gene. This CDR3 region has 14 residues. Germline V gives CDR1 MNHEY, CDR2 SVGAGI. DNA of the CDR3: TGTGCCAGCAGATCGGGAGGGAAGGACAATGAGCAGTTCTTC. Amino acid sequence: CASRSGGKDNEQFF.

V usage is TRBV14 and J usage is TRBJ2-5; 8 positions agree with TRBD2. CDR3 length: 19 amino acids. V dropped 5 bases and J dropped 2; count of bases not matched to a gene: 19. Germline V gene lookup returns CDR1 SGHDN and CDR2 FVKESK. The CDR3 region has the DNA TGTGCCAGCAGCTTACCGGGACTAGTAAGAGTGTGGAGACAAGAGACCCAGTACTTC. Its protein product is CASSLPGLVRVWRQETQYF.

The rearrangement links TRBV15 to TRBJ1-3; D unresolved. The CDR3 consists of 17 residues. The germline V gene has CDR1 LNHNV and CDR2 YYDKDF (reference sequence). Trimming left V 2 bases short and J 2 bases short, with 16 bases between. The chain's CDR3 is CATSRSPPQAPGNTIYF. The CDR3 DNA follows: TGTGCCACCAGCAGATCACCCCCTCAAGCTCCTGGAAACACCATATATTTT.

This clone showed up just a few times. The CDR3 region has the DNA TGTGCCAGCAGTTCAGGGCGGGAGCAGTACTTC. The encoded protein is CASSSGREQYF. The V gene is TRBV6-5, the J gene TRBJ2-7, with a weak D call TRBD1 (5 bases). The CDR3 runs to 11 residues. Trimming stripped 4 bases from V and 7 bases from J, with 8 bases between. Germline-derived CDR1 and CDR2 are MNHEY and SVGAGI.